A selection of T cell receptor beta chains follows, all from one sample in a study of shared clonotypes between healthy human individuals. Assay used: immunoSEQ multiplex PCR; TCRdb lists only in-frame clones, some missing. The sample lists 2,500,000 or so clones; about nine tenths were seen once. The sample was naive CD4+ T cells from PBMCs. These receptors were obtained from a man aged 18 to 30 in good health. Some clones in this sample may be carry-over from other donors' samples. CDR3s include the opening cysteine and the closing phenylalanine or tryptophan. A D gene is named only where the DNA matches it firmly. Clone size is stated in some rows and not others, as once, few, many or a class when expanded.

>TRBJ2-2|TRBV4-2|TRBD2|-
TGTGCCAGCAGCCAAGATCAAACTAGCGGGAGGGACGGGGAGCTGTTTTTT
CASSQDQTSGRDGELFF
>TRBJ2-5|TRBV2|TRBD2|-
TGTGCCAGCAGTGAAGCCCGACGCGGGAGGGTTCAAGAGACCCAGTACTTC
CASSEARRGRVQETQYF
>TRBJ2-3|TRBV7-3|TRBD2|-
TGTGCCAGCAGCCCCAGGAGCGGGAGGGCCTGGGGCACAGATACGCAGTATTTT
CASSPRSGRAWGTDTQYF
>TRBJ2-7|TRBV5-8|TRBD2|once
TGTGCCAGCAGTTTCGCTAGCGGGAACTCCTACGAGCAGTACTTC
CASSFASGNSYEQYF
>TRBJ1-1|TRBV30|-|few
TGTGCCTTCCGGACAGCGAACACTGAAGCTTTCTTT
CAFRTANTEAFF
>TRBJ2-7|TRBV2|TRBD1|-
TGTGCCAGCAGTGGGCAGGGGGCCTACGAGCAGTACTTC
CASSGQGAYEQYF
>TRBJ1-2|TRBV28|-|-
TGTGCCAGCAGTTTATCCTACTATGGCTACACCTTC
CASSLSYYGYTF
>TRBJ1-1|TRBV6-5|-|-
TGTGCCAGCAGTTACTCCCGGACATTGGACACTGAAGCTTTCTTT
CASSYSRTLDTEAFF
>TRBJ2-1|TRBV7-2|-|-
TGTGCCAGCAGCACCAAAGGGGGGGGGAGCTCCTACAATGAGCAGTTCTTC
CASSTKGGGSSYNEQFF
>TRBJ2-2|TRBV5-6|-|-
TGTGCCAGCAGCTTGGCTGGCACGAACACCGGGGAGCTGTTTTTT
CASSLAGTNTGELFF
>TRBJ2-7|TRBV28|-|-
TGTGCCAGCAGGGGGGGTCCTTTGACCTACGAGCAGTACTTC
CASRGGPLTYEQYF
>TRBJ2-2|TRBV5-1|TRBD2|-
TGCGCCAGCAGCTATATAGCGGGTGTGGTTGGCACCGGGGAGCTGTTTTTT
CASSYIAGVVGTGELFF
>TRBJ2-5|TRBV30|-|-
TGTGCCTGCCGGACCCCGGGGGCGGTAGAGACCCAGTACTTC
CACRTPGAVETQYF
>TRBJ1-3|TRBV14|-|-
TGTGCCAGCAGCCAAGACATAGGCCTCTCTGGAAACACCATATATTTT
CASSQDIGLSGNTIYF
>TRBJ2-3|TRBV5-5|-|-
TGTGCCAGCAGCTTGGGGGGAACAGCCGCCGATACGCAGTATTTT
CASSLGGTAADTQYF
>TRBJ1-2|TRBV16|TRBD1|-
TGTGCCAGCAGCCACACAACCGGGACAGGGGGCGGCTACACCTTC
CASSHTTGTGGGYTF
>TRBJ2-7|TRBV4-3|TRBD2|-
TGCGCCAGCAGCCGGACTAGCGGAGTCTCCTACGAGCAGTACTTC
CASSRTSGVSYEQYF
>TRBJ1-4|TRBV6-1|-|-
TGTGCCAGCAGCCTGACACCTTATAATGAAAAACTGTTTTTT
CASSLTPYNEKLFF
>TRBJ2-7|TRBV18|TRBD1|-
TGTGCCAGCTCGACCGGGACAGGGGCCAACGAGCAGTACTTC
CASSTGTGANEQYF
>TRBJ1-5|TRBV11-2|-|few
TGTGCCAGCAGCTTAGATAGTGTCAGGGTGCGCAATCAGCCCCAGCATTTT
CASSLDSVRVRNQPQHF
>TRBJ2-7|TRBV29-1|TRBD2|-
TGCAGCGTTACTAGCGTAGGCGAGCAGTACTTC
CSVTSVGEQYF
>TRBJ2-1|TRBV6-1|-|-
TGTGCCAGCATAGAGAGGGGGGCCTCCTACAATGAGCAGTTCTTC
CASIERGASYNEQFF
>TRBJ2-7|TRBV7-3|-|-
TGTGCCAGCAGCCCCCGACCCGGGGACGAGCAGTACTTC
CASSPRPGDEQYF
>TRBJ2-1|TRBV19|-|-
TGTGCCAGTAGCGAGAAGGGACAGGGGTATTCTAGCGGGAGTAACAATGAGCAGTTCTTC
CASSEKGQGYSSGSNNEQFF
>TRBJ2-7|TRBV13|TRBD2|-
TGTGCCAGCAGCTTGGGACTAGCGGACTCCTACGAGCAGTACTTC
CASSLGLADSYEQYF
>TRBJ2-7|TRBV19|TRBD1|-
TGTGCCAGTAGTTCTCGGGTAGGGGGCACCTACGAGCAGTACTTC
CASSSRVGGTYEQYF